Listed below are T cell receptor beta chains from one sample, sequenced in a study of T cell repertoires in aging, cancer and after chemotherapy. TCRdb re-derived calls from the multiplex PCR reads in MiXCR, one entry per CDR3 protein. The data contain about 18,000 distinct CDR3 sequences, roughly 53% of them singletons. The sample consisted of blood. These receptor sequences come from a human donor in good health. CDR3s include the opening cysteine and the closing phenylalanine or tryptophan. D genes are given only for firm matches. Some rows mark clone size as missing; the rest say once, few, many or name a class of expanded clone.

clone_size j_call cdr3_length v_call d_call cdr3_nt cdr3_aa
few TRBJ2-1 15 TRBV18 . TGTGCCAGCTCACCACTCATAGGTCCAAGGGATGAGCAGTTCTTC CASSPLIGPRDEQFF
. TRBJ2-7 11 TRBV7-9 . TGTGCCAGCAGCAGGGGTCCCGAGCAGTACTTC CASSRGPEQYF
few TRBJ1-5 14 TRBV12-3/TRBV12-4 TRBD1 TGTGCCAGCAGTTTAGACAGGGGCGATCAGCCCCAGCATTTT CASSLDRGDQPQHF
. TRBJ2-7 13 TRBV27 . TGTGCCAGCAGTTTAGGGTTGACCTACGAGCAGTACTTC CASSLGLTYEQYF
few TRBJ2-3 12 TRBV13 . TGTGCCAGCAGCTTAGAGTCAGATACGCAGTATTTT CASSLESDTQYF
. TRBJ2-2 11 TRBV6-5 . TGTGCCAGCACACACACCGGGGAGCTGTTTTTT CASTHTGELFF
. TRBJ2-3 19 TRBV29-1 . TGCAGCGTTGAAGTGGCTGCTGGCCGGTTCCTAGGTAGCTTGTATACGCAGTATTTT CSVEVAAGRFLGSLYTQYF
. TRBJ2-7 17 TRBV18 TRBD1 TGTGCCAGCTCACTCGAATATCCGGGACAGGGGTGGATCGAGCAGTACTTC CASSLEYPGQGWIEQYF
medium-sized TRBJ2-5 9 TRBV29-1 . TGCAGCGTCTCAGAGACCCAGTACTTC CSVSETQYF
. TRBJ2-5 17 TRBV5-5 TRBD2 TGTGCCAGCAGGGCGGGGACTAGCGGGAGGGCCCGGGAGACCCAGTACTTC CASRAGTSGRARETQYF
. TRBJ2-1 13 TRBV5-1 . TGTGCCAGCAGCTTGACGGGCGGCAATGAGCAGTTCTTC CASSLTGGNEQFF
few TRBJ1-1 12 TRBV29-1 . TGCAGCGTTTGGACGGTGAACACTGAAGCTTTCTTT CSVWTVNTEAFF
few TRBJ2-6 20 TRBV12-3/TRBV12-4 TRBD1 TGTGCCAGCAGTTTAGCTTCCGGGACAGGGGACTTCTCTGGGGCCAACGTCCTGACTTTC CASSLASGTGDFSGANVLTF
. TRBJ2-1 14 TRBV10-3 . TGTGCCATCGTTAGCGGAAGCTCCTACAATGAGCAGTTCTTC CAIVSGSSYNEQFF
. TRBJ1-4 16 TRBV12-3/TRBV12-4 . TGTGCCAGCGGCCAGTTTTCCCCGGGGGCCAGTTGGGAACTGTTTTTT CASGQFSPGASWELFF
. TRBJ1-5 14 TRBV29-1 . TGCAGCGTTAGGCCCCAGGGCGACAATCAGCCCCAGCATTTT CSVRPQGDNQPQHF
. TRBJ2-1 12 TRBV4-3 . TGCGCCAGCAGCCAAGATTCGCGACAGCAGTTCTTC CASSQDSRQQFF
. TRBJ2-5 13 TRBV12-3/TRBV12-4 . TGTGCCAGCAGTTGGGACCAACAAGAGACCCAGTACTTC CASSWDQQETQYF